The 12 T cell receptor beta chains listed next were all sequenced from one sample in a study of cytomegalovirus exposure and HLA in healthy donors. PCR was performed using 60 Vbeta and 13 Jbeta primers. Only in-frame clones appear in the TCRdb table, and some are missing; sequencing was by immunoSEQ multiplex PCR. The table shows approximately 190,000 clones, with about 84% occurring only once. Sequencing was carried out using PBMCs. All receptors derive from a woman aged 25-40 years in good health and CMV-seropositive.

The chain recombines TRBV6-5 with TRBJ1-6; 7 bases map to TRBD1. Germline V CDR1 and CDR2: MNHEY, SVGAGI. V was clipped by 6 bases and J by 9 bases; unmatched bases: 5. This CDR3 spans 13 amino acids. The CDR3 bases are TGTGCCAGCAGAAGACAGGGAGTTTCACCCCTCCACTTT. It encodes CASRRQGVSPLHF.

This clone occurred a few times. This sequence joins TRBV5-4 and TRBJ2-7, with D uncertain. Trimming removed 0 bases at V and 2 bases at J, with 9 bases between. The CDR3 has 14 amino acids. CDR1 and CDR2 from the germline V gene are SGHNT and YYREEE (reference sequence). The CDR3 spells CASSLAGLTYEQYF. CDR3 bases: TGTGCCAGCAGCTTGGCTGGCTTGACCTACGAGCAGTACTTC.

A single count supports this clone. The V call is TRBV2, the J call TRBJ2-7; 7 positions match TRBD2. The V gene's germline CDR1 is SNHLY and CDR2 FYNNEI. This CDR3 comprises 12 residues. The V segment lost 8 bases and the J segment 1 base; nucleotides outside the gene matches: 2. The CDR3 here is CASRGDSYEQYF. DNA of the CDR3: TGTGCCAGCCGGGGGGATTCCTACGAGCAGTACTTC.

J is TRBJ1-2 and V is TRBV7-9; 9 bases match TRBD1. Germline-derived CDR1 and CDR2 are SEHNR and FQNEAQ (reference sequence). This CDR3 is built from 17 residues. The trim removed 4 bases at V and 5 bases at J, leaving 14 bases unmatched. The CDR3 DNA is TGTGCCAGCAGCTCAAAAAATTCGGGACAGGGCTCTTATGGCTACACCTTC. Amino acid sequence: CASSSKNSGQGSYGYTF.

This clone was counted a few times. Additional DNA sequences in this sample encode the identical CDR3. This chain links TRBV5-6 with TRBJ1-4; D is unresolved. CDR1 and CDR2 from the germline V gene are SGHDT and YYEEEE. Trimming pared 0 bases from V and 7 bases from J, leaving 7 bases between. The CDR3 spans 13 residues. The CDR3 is CASSLVSGEKLFF. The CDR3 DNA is TGTGCCAGCAGCTTGGTAAGCGGTGAAAAACTGTTTTTT.

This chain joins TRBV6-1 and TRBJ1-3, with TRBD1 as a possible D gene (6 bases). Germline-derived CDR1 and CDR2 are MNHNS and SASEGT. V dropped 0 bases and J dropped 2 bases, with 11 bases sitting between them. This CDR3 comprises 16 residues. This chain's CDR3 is CASSEAPDSAGNTIYF. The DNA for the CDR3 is TGTGCCAGCAGTGAAGCGCCGGACAGCGCTGGAAACACCATATATTTT.

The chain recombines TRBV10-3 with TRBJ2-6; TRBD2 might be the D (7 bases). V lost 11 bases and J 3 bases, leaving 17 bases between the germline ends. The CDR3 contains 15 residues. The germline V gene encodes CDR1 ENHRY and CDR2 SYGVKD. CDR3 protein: CAALRGADGANVLTF. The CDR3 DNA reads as TGTGCCGCCCTCCGGGGGGCAGATGGGGCCAACGTCCTGACTTTC.

For the CDR3, the DNA is TGTGCCAGCAGCCCCCGGACTAGCGGGGGCACAGATACGCAGTATTTT. It encodes CASSPRTSGGTDTQYF. The chain is built from TRBV7-9 and TRBJ2-3; TRBD2 agrees at 12 bases. The germline V gene encodes CDR1 SEHNR and CDR2 FQNEAQ (reference sequence). J gave up 1 base and V 5 bases, and 4 bases lay outside the gene matches. The CDR3 is 16 residues long.

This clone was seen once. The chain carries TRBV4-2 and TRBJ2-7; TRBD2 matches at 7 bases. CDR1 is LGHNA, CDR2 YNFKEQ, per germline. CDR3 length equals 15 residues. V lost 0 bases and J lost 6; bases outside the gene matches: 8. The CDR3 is CASSQDMGGQLEQYF. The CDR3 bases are TGTGCCAGCAGCCAAGATATGGGAGGGCAACTCGAGCAGTACTTC.

The CDR3 sequence: CASSLGQGGIEAQHF. Here the CDR3 DNA reads TGCGCCAGCAGCTTGGGACAGGGCGGGATTGAAGCCCAGCATTTT. The V and J genes are TRBV5-1 and TRBJ1-5; TRBD1 matches at 7 bases. The CDR3 consists of 15 residues. Germline CDR1 is SGHRS and CDR2 is YFSETQ. The V gene end was trimmed by 0 bases and the J gene end by 11 bases; junction bases not matched to a gene: 11. Full variable domain (remainder filled in from reference TRBV5-1 and TRBJ1-5): KAGVTQTPRYLIKTRGQQVTLSCSPISGHRSVSWYQQTPGQGLQFLFEYFSETQRNKGNFPGRFSGRQFSNSRSEMNVSTLELGDSALYLCASSLGQGGIEAQHFGDGTRLSIL.

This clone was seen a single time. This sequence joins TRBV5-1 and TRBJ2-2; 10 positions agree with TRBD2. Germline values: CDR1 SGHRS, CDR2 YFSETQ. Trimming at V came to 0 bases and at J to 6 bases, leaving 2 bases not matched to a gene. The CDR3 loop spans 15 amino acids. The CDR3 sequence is CASSLDSGRPGELFF. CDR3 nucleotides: TGCGCCAGCAGCTTGGATAGCGGGAGGCCCGGGGAGCTGTTTTTT.

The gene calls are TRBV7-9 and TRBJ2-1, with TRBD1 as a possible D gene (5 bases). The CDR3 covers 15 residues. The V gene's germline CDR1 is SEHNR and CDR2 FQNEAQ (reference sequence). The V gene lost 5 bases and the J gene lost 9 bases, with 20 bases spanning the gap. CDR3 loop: CASSKDSHGQSEQFF. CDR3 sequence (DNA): TGTGCCAGCAGCAAAGACAGTCATGGGCAGAGTGAGCAGTTCTTC. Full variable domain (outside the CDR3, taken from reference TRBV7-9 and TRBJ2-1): DTGVSQNPRHKITKRGQNVTFRCDPISEHNRLYWYRQTLGQGPEFLTYFQNEAQLEKSRLLSDRFSAERPKGSFSTLEIQRTEQGDSAMYLCASSKDSHGQSEQFFGPGTRLTVL.